The clone carrying this T cell receptor (beta chain) has only one observation. This PCR relied on a set of 60 Vbeta primers and 13 Jbeta primers. Generated by immunoSEQ multiplex PCR, the TCRdb table keeps only in-frame clones and is missing some. In the table there are around 180,000 clones, around 75% of which are singletons. V lost 2 bases, J lost 3 bases, and 0 bases stayed unmatched. There are 15 residues in the CDR3. Germline CDR1 is MRHNA and CDR2 is SNTAGT. The data are from a study of cytomegalovirus exposure and HLA in healthy donors. What was sequenced was PBMCs. The clonotype originates from a woman aged 25 to 39 in good health and CMV-seropositive. V is TRBV6-4 and J is TRBJ2-1, with 11 bases aligning to TRBD2. The chain's CDR3 is CASSDGTSGYNEQFF. The CDR3 nucleotides are TGTGCCAGCAGTGACGGGACTAGCGGCTACAATGAGCAGTTCTTC.